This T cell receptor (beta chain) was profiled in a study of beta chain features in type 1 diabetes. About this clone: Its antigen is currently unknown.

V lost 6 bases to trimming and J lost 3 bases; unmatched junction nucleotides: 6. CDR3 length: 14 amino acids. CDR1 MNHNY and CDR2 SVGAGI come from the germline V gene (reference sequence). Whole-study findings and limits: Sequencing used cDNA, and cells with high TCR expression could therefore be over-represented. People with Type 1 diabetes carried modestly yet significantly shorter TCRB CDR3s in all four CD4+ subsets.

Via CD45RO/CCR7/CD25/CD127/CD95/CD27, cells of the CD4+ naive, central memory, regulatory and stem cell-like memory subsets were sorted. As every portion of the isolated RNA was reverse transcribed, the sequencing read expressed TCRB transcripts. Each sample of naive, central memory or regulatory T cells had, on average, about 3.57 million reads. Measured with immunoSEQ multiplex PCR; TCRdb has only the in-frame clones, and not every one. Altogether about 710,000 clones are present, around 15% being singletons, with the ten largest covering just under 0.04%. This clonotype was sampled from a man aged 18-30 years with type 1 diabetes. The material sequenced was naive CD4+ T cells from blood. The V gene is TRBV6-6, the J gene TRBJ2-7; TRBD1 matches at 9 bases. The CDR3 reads CASSLGDRVYEQYF. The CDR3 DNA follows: TGTGCCAGCAGCCTTGGGGACAGGGTCTACGAGCAGTACTTC.